A selection of T cell receptor beta chains follows, all from one sample in a study of shared clonotypes between healthy human individuals. Libraries were prepared by immunoSEQ multiplex PCR; TCRdb keeps only in-frame clonotypes and omits some of them. The table has a few million clones, 93% seen once. Sequenced sample: naive CD8+ T cells from PBMCs. All receptors derive from a man in his late teens or twenties in good health. Some clones in this sample may be carry-over from other donors' samples. The CDR3 runs from the conserved cysteine through the conserved F or W. Each record gives: V gene, D gene, J gene, clone size, CDR3 protein, CDR3 DNA. D genes are given only for firm matches. A clone size is listed for some rows: how often the clone was seen (once, few, many), or a class if it is expanded.

V: TRBV6-6; D: NA; J: TRBJ2-7; size: NA; CDR3: CASSRGLTGVEQYF; DNA: TGTGCCAGCAGCCGGGGGCTCACTGGCGTCGAGCAGTACTTC
V: TRBV19; D: NA; J: TRBJ2-5; size: NA; CDR3: CASSIVPGFQETQYF; DNA: TGTGCCAGTAGTATAGTTCCAGGTTTCCAAGAGACCCAGTACTTC
V: TRBV10-3; D: NA; J: TRBJ2-1; size: NA; CDR3: CAIWASVDNEQFF; DNA: TGTGCCATCTGGGCTAGCGTCGACAATGAGCAGTTCTTC
V: TRBV27; D: NA; J: TRBJ2-7; size: NA; CDR3: CASSLRGLLVYEQYF; DNA: TGTGCCAGCAGTTTACGCGGGCTGCTCGTTTACGAGCAGTACTTC
V: TRBV30; D: TRBD1; J: TRBJ2-1; size: NA; CDR3: CAWSETGQGNRYEQFF; DNA: TGTGCCTGGAGCGAAACGGGACAGGGGAATAGGTATGAGCAGTTCTTC
V: TRBV2; D: NA; J: TRBJ2-7; size: NA; CDR3: CASSEEDFLTSYEQYF; DNA: TGTGCCAGCAGTGAAGAGGACTTTCTTACCTCCTACGAGCAGTACTTC
V: TRBV4-1; D: NA; J: TRBJ1-2; size: NA; CDR3: CASSQVVPGDGYTF; DNA: TGCGCCAGCAGCCAAGTTGTCCCGGGGGACGGCTACACCTTC
V: TRBV5-1; D: NA; J: TRBJ1-2; size: NA; CDR3: CASSLGRTAYGYTF; DNA: TGCGCCAGCAGCTTGGGGAGGACGGCCTATGGCTACACCTTC
V: TRBV25-1; D: NA; J: TRBJ2-2; size: NA; CDR3: CASSERTLGELFF; DNA: TGTGCCAGCAGTGAGAGGACACTCGGGGAGCTGTTTTTT
V: TRBV2; D: NA; J: TRBJ2-1; size: NA; CDR3: CASSEAALYQLHNEQFF; DNA: TGTGCCAGCAGTGAAGCAGCACTCTATCAACTGCACAATGAGCAGTTCTTC
V: TRBV2; D: TRBD2; J: TRBJ2-1; size: NA; CDR3: CASRDTPSGRARNEQFF; DNA: TGTGCCAGCAGAGATACCCCTAGCGGGAGGGCGCGCAATGAGCAGTTCTTC
V: TRBV6-6; D: TRBD2; J: TRBJ2-3; size: NA; CDR3: CASSRLAENTDTQYF; DNA: TGTGCCAGCAGTAGACTAGCGGAGAACACAGATACGCAGTATTTT
V: TRBV19; D: TRBD2; J: TRBJ2-3; size: NA; CDR3: CASSILEREQGDTQYF; DNA: TGTGCCAGTAGCATCTTAGAGCGGGAGCAGGGAGATACGCAGTATTTT
V: TRBV19; D: NA; J: TRBJ2-7; size: NA; CDR3: CASSPIPTSFSYEQYF; DNA: TGTGCCAGTAGCCCCATCCCGACTAGTTTCTCCTACGAGCAGTACTTC
V: TRBV28; D: TRBD2; J: TRBJ2-1; size: NA; CDR3: CASSFGTSGYNEQFF; DNA: TGTGCCAGCAGTTTCGGGACTAGCGGATACAATGAGCAGTTCTTC
V: TRBV7-2; D: NA; J: TRBJ2-7; size: NA; CDR3: CASSFSRASVPYEQYF; DNA: TGTGCCAGCAGCTTTAGCAGGGCTAGCGTACCCTACGAGCAGTACTTC
V: TRBV6-6; D: NA; J: TRBJ2-1; size: NA; CDR3: CASSTRGTYNEQFF; DNA: TGTGCCAGCAGTACGAGGGGCACATACAATGAGCAGTTCTTC
V: TRBV5-5; D: TRBD1; J: TRBJ2-2; size: NA; CDR3: CASSLVAGGSRIGELFF; DNA: TGTGCCAGCAGCTTGGTGGCAGGGGGCAGTCGTATAGGGGAGCTGTTTTTT
V: TRBV29-1; D: TRBD1; J: TRBJ2-1; size: NA; CDR3: CSARGLDRTYNEQFF; DNA: TGCAGCGCCCGGGGCCTGGACAGGACCTACAATGAGCAGTTCTTC
V: TRBV7-9; D: NA; J: TRBJ1-5; size: once; CDR3: CASSRTNQPQHF; DNA: TGTGCCAGCAGCCGTACCAATCAGCCCCAGCATTTT
V: TRBV10-3; D: TRBD1; J: TRBJ2-5; size: NA; CDR3: CAIRRDRQGGETQYF; DNA: TGTGCCATCAGGAGGGACCGACAGGGCGGGGAGACCCAGTACTTC
V: TRBV11-2; D: NA; J: TRBJ1-3; size: NA; CDR3: CASSPLTGSGNTIYF; DNA: TGTGCCAGCAGCCCCCTAACGGGCTCTGGAAACACCATATATTTT
V: TRBV15; D: TRBD2; J: TRBJ2-3; size: NA; CDR3: CATSGLAESVTDTQYF; DNA: TGTGCCACCAGCGGGCTAGCGGAGTCAGTCACAGATACGCAGTATTTT
V: TRBV19; D: NA; J: TRBJ1-1; size: NA; CDR3: CASSISPNTEAFF; DNA: TGTGCCAGTAGTATCTCCCCCAACACTGAAGCTTTCTTT
V: TRBV7-2; D: TRBD2; J: TRBJ2-5; size: NA; CDR3: CASSFPYGPSGQQETQYF; DNA: TGTGCCAGCAGCTTCCCCTACGGGCCTAGCGGACAACAAGAGACCCAGTACTTC
V: TRBV27; D: NA; J: TRBJ2-1; size: NA; CDR3: CASSPLEVEEQFF; DNA: TGTGCCAGCAGTCCCCTGGAGGTTGAGGAGCAGTTCTTC
V: TRBV4-1; D: NA; J: TRBJ2-7; size: NA; CDR3: CASSQDFDVGSYEQYF; DNA: TGCGCCAGCAGCCAAGATTTCGATGTGGGGAGTTACGAGCAGTACTTC
V: TRBV10-2; D: TRBD1; J: TRBJ2-4; size: NA; CDR3: CASATGSAKNIQYF; DNA: TGCGCCAGCGCGACAGGGAGTGCCAAAAACATTCAGTACTTC
V: TRBV15; D: TRBD1; J: TRBJ1-1; size: NA; CDR3: CATSRTGGGTEAFF; DNA: TGTGCCACCAGCCGGACAGGGGGAGGCACTGAAGCTTTCTTT
V: TRBV27; D: NA; J: TRBJ1-1; size: NA; CDR3: CASIDGLNTEAFF; DNA: TGTGCCAGCATCGACGGATTGAACACTGAAGCTTTCTTT
V: TRBV7-9; D: TRBD2; J: TRBJ2-1; size: NA; CDR3: CASSLELAAYNEQFF; DNA: TGTGCCAGCAGCTTAGAACTAGCGGCGTACAATGAGCAGTTCTTC
V: TRBV4-2; D: NA; J: TRBJ2-7; size: NA; CDR3: CASSQARRGGPQYEQYF; DNA: TGTGCCAGCAGCCAAGCCCGGCGAGGAGGGCCACAATACGAGCAGTACTTC
V: TRBV7-7; D: TRBD1; J: TRBJ2-2; size: NA; CDR3: CASSPDRGTIGELFF; DNA: TGTGCCAGCAGCCCAGACAGGGGAACGATCGGGGAGCTGTTTTTT
V: TRBV27; D: NA; J: TRBJ2-2; size: NA; CDR3: CASSSSSQILGFPGELFF; DNA: TGTGCCAGCAGTTCGTCCTCACAGATTTTGGGTTTTCCCGGGGAGCTGTTTTTT
V: TRBV7-9; D: NA; J: TRBJ2-1; size: NA; CDR3: CASSSRQFANPNEQFF; DNA: TGTGCCAGCAGCTCAAGACAGTTCGCCAACCCCAATGAGCAGTTCTTC
V: TRBV5-4; D: NA; J: TRBJ2-3; size: NA; CDR3: CASSLGAILRTDTQYF; DNA: TGTGCCAGCAGCTTGGGGGCTATACTGCGCACAGATACGCAGTATTTT
V: TRBV13; D: NA; J: TRBJ2-7; size: NA; CDR3: CASSPTFGQPTYEQYF; DNA: TGTGCCAGCAGCCCCACCTTTGGACAGCCAACCTACGAGCAGTACTTC
V: TRBV6-5; D: NA; J: TRBJ2-1; size: NA; CDR3: CASRRGTRDDEQFF; DNA: TGTGCCAGCCGAAGGGGCACTCGTGATGATGAGCAGTTCTTC
V: TRBV6-5; D: NA; J: TRBJ1-1; size: NA; CDR3: CASSYFGRGTEAFF; DNA: TGTGCCAGCAGTTACTTTGGCCGGGGCACTGAAGCTTTCTTT
V: TRBV28; D: NA; J: TRBJ2-7; size: NA; CDR3: CASSWPRGSYEQYF; DNA: TGTGCCAGCAGCTGGCCCCGAGGGTCCTACGAGCAGTACTTC
V: TRBV7-2; D: NA; J: TRBJ1-4; size: NA; CDR3: CASSVGVRVTATNEKLFF; DNA: TGTGCCAGCAGCGTAGGAGTCCGAGTTACTGCAACTAATGAAAAACTGTTTTTT
V: TRBV29-1; D: NA; J: TRBJ1-1; size: NA; CDR3: CSVDDRLEAFF; DNA: TGCAGCGTAGATGACAGGCTTGAAGCTTTCTTT
V: TRBV11-3; D: NA; J: TRBJ2-6; size: NA; CDR3: CASSLGSGANVLTF; DNA: TGTGCCAGCAGCTTAGGCTCTGGGGCCAACGTCCTGACTTTC
V: TRBV28; D: TRBD2; J: TRBJ2-3; size: NA; CDR3: CASRPRLARSVTDTQYF; DNA: TGTGCCAGCAGACCAAGACTAGCGAGAAGCGTCACAGATACGCAGTATTTT
V: TRBV30; D: NA; J: TRBJ1-5; size: NA; CDR3: CAWSPWGGRGYSNQPQHF; DNA: TGTGCCTGGAGTCCCTGGGGGGGCAGGGGATATAGCAATCAGCCCCAGCATTTT
V: TRBV4-1; D: TRBD2; J: TRBJ2-1; size: once; CDR3: CASGHITRGDEQFF; DNA: TGCGCCAGCGGCCATATCACGCGGGGGGATGAGCAGTTCTTC
V: TRBV4-2; D: TRBD2; J: TRBJ2-7; size: NA; CDR3: CASSQDWLAGISYEQYF; DNA: TGTGCCAGCAGCCAAGATTGGTTAGCGGGGATCTCCTACGAGCAGTACTTC
V: TRBV13; D: NA; J: TRBJ2-2; size: NA; CDR3: CASSPDRTDWEPLFF; DNA: TGTGCCAGCAGCCCAGACCGGACGGACTGGGAACCGCTGTTTTTT